Following are 32 T cell receptor beta chains from one sample sequenced in a study of cytomegalovirus exposure and HLA in healthy donors (dated by TCRdb to about 2017). The receptor library was made with the immunoSEQ multiplex PCR assay. The multiplex PCR relied on a mix of 60 forward primers for TCR Vbeta segments and 13 reverse primers for TCR Jbeta segments. Not all clones reach the TCRdb copy of this immuneACCESS table, which keeps in-frame sequences only. Checked studies attribute under half of the gap to unresolved V genes and leave the rest unexplained. The sample table contains about 120,000 clones; only one count was recorded for 6.5% to 9.5% of them. The biggest ten clones account for approximately 6.4% of the sample. The source material was PBMCs. These receptors all stem from a woman in her thirties or forties in good health and CMV-seropositive.

The table lists this clone with a few counts. The chain joins TRBV13 to TRBJ2-5; TRBD1 matches 9 bases. Germline trimming cut 3 bases from V and 3 bases from J; bases unmatched to any gene: 5. This CDR3 is 15 amino acids long. Looked up from germline, CDR1 is PRHDT and CDR2 is FYEKMQ (reference sequence). Here the CDR3 reads CASSLTTGGKETQYF. As DNA, the CDR3 is TGTGCCAGCAGCTTGACGACAGGGGGGAAAGAGACCCAGTACTTC.

This clone was seen only a few times. The V and J genes are TRBV25-1 and TRBJ1-1; 9 positions match TRBD1. Germline V gives CDR1 MGHDK, CDR2 SYGVNS. The CDR3 length is 16 residues. The V and J ends lost 6 bases and 4 bases, in that order; junction bases with no gene match: 12. The CDR3 region is CASREGTGSRSTEAFF. The DNA for the CDR3 is TGTGCCAGCAGGGAGGGGACAGGGAGTCGTAGCACTGAAGCTTTCTTT. The entire variable domain, with the rest obtained from reference TRBV25-1 and TRBJ1-1, is as follows: EADIYQTPRYLVIGTGKKITLECSQTMGHDKMYWYQQDPGMELHLIHYSYGVNSTEKGDLSSESTVSRIRTEHFPLTLESARPSHTSQYLCASREGTGSRSTEAFFGQGTRLTVV.

This clone has just a few counts. The rearrangement uses TRBV27 and TRBJ1-1, with D possibly being TRBD1 (6 bases). This CDR3 comprises 16 residues. V was shortened by 5 bases and J by 1 base, with 17 bases between the two germline ends. CDR1 is MNHEY, CDR2 SMNVEV, per germline (reference sequence). DNA of the CDR3: TGTGCCAGCAGTCTCCCGCCGGGACACGCGAACACTGAAGCTTTCTTT. This encodes CASSLPPGHANTEAFF.

There are a few counts of this clone. The V call is TRBV6-1, the J call TRBJ2-1; TRBD2 matches 8 bases. The CDR3 extends over 16 amino acids. Germline loops: CDR1 MNHNS, CDR2 SASEGT. V shed 2 bases and J 4 bases; nucleotides not matched to a gene: 7. CDR3 region: CASSELAGQNYNEQFF. CDR3 coding DNA: TGTGCCAGCAGTGAATTAGCGGGGCAAAATTACAATGAGCAGTTCTTC.

This clone was seen more than once but under ten times. This sequence joins TRBV5-1 and TRBJ2-1; 7 bases fit TRBD1. The CDR3 is 15 amino acids. After removal of 4 bases from V and 0 bases from J, the junction contained 4 bases not matched to a gene. Germline assignment: CDR1 SGHRS and CDR2 YFSETQ. CDR3 DNA: TGCGCCAGCAGCCCCCGGGACAGCTCCTACAATGAGCAGTTCTTC. It specifies CASSPRDSSYNEQFF.

This clone was counted between two and nine times. This sequence joins TRBV29-1 and TRBJ1-2, with 8 bases aligning to TRBD1. This CDR3 region has 14 residues. Germline CDR1 reads SQVTM; CDR2 reads ANQGSEA. Losses at the gene ends were 6 bases for V and 4 bases for J; bases not matched to a gene: 10. CDR3 sequence: CSVPGQGNSYGYTF. CDR3 nucleotide sequence: TGCAGCGTCCCCGGACAGGGAAACTCCTATGGCTACACCTTC.

This clone was found a few times. The rearrangement uses TRBV5-1 and TRBJ1-6; D is possibly TRBD1 (5 bases). The V end was cut by 5 bases, the J end by 8 bases, with 17 bases between. Germline loops: CDR1 SGHRS, CDR2 YFSETQ. The CDR3 has 15 amino acids. The CDR3: CASSPIADSDSPLHF. The CDR3 coding sequence is TGCGCCAGCAGTCCAATTGCCGACAGCGATTCACCCCTCCACTTT.

The J gene is TRBJ2-2, the V gene TRBV6-4; unclear D gene. The V end lost 7 bases, the J end lost 1 base, and 10 bases lay between the germline ends. This CDR3 has 14 amino acids. Germline assignment: CDR1 MRHNA and CDR2 SNTAGT. CDR3 DNA sequence: TGTGCCAGCAAGGAACAGCTGAACACCGGGGAGCTGTTTTTT. It encodes CASKEQLNTGELFF.

The rearrangement uses TRBV7-8 and TRBJ2-3; the D gene is possibly TRBD1 (5 bases). Between the trimmed V and J ends, which lost 3 bases and 1 base, there was a span of 8 bases. The CDR3 contains 14 residues. CDR1 is SGHVS, CDR2 FQNEAQ, per germline. The CDR3 reads CASSFQGGTDTQYF. The DNA of the CDR3 is TGTGCCAGCAGCTTCCAGGGCGGCACAGATACGCAGTATTTT.

The rearrangement joins TRBV9 to TRBJ2-3; possible D gene TRBD2, 5 bases. V was shortened by 2 bases and J by 2 bases, with 12 bases between the two germline ends. Germline V gene lookup returns CDR1 SGDLS and CDR2 YYNGEE. CDR3 length equals 15 residues. Written as DNA, the CDR3 is TGTGCCAGCAGCGTGAGCGGAACCTTCACAGATACGCAGTATTTT. It yields the protein CASSVSGTFTDTQYF. The variable domain in full, completed from reference TRBV9 and TRBJ2-3, reads DSGVTQTPKHLITATGQRVTLRCSPRSGDLSVYWYQQSLDQGLQFLIQYYNGEERAKGNILERFSAQQFPDLHSELNLSSLELGDSALYFCASSVSGTFTDTQYFGPGTRLTVL.

This clone was observed a few times. The chain carries TRBV4-2 and TRBJ2-7; TRBD1 aligns across 8 bases. The germline CDR1 and CDR2 sequences are LGHNA and YNFKEQ. The J segment lost 3 bases and the V segment lost 5 bases, leaving 9 bases of the junction unmatched. The CDR3 loop spans 15 amino acids. The CDR3 sequence: CASSETRTGNYEQYF. CDR3 bases: TGTGCCAGCAGCGAAACTCGGACAGGGAACTACGAGCAGTACTTC.

This clone was seen more than once but under ten times. The chain carries TRBV5-4 and TRBJ1-2; 11 bases map to TRBD1. Germline CDR1 and CDR2: SGHNT and YYREEE (reference sequence). The CDR3 is 16 amino acids. Trimming took 4 bases from V and 7 from J; bases not matched to a gene: 12. The CDR3 DNA is TGTGCCAGCAGCATCGGGACAGGGGGGAATATAGGTGGCTACACCTTC. Amino acids: CASSIGTGGNIGGYTF.

This clone was seen a few times. This chain connects TRBV7-9 to TRBJ2-2; 11 bases fit TRBD1. The CDR3 loop spans 16 amino acids. The V and J ends lost 5 bases and 3 bases, in that order; junction bases with no gene match: 5. CDR1 and CDR2 (germline): SEHNR, FQNEAQ (reference sequence). DNA for the CDR3: TGTGCCAGCAGCGTGGACAGGGGGCCCTACACCGGGGAGCTGTTTTTT. As protein: CASSVDRGPYTGELFF.

This clone was counted only a few times. This chain joins TRBV6-1 and TRBJ2-3; 7 bases fit TRBD2. In germline, CDR1 is MNHNS, CDR2 SASEGT. V lost 6 bases to trimming and J lost 4 bases; unmatched junction nucleotides: 7. CDR3 length: 14 residues. CDR3 sequence reads: CASRGGDRADTQYF. The CDR3 DNA reads as TGTGCCAGCAGGGGGGGGGATCGGGCAGATACGCAGTATTTT.

In DNA form, the CDR3 reads TGCGCCAGCAGCTTAGTCGGCGAGCAGTACTTC. It is translated as CASSLVGEQYF. The chain has TRBV5-1 and TRBJ2-7, with no clear D. Per the germline V gene, CDR1 is SGHRS and CDR2 is YFSETQ. The CDR3 contains 11 residues. The V end was cut by 2 bases, the J end by 6 bases, with 6 bases between. The full variable domain, completed using reference TRBV5-1 and TRBJ2-7, is KAGVTQTPRYLIKTRGQQVTLSCSPISGHRSVSWYQQTPGQGLQFLFEYFSETQRNKGNFPGRFSGRQFSNSRSEMNVSTLELGDSALYLCASSLVGEQYFGPGTRLTVT.

The V gene is TRBV19, the J gene TRBJ2-3, with a weak D call TRBD2 (6 bases). CDR1 and CDR2 from the germline V gene are LNHDA and SQIVND (reference sequence). The CDR3 sequence is 15 residues long. The V end lost 5 bases, the J end lost 1 base, and 13 bases lay between the germline ends. The chain's CDR3 is CASSPGVFGTDTQYF. The CDR3 nucleotides are TGTGCCAGTAGTCCGGGGGTATTCGGCACAGATACGCAGTATTTT.

This clone turned up a few times. The CDR3 nucleotides are TGTGCCAGCAGCGCCCGGACTAGCGGGGTCTACAATGAGCAGTTCTTC. Protein: CASSARTSGVYNEQFF. The V gene is TRBV9, the J gene TRBJ2-1; 12 bases are a match to TRBD2. Trimming removed 3 bases from V and 3 bases from J; junction bases left unmatched: 4. Looked up from germline, CDR1 is SGDLS and CDR2 is YYNGEE. This CDR3 contains 16 residues.

In this sample, this clone turned up a few times. The V gene is TRBV11-2, the J gene TRBJ1-1; TRBD1 matches at 11 bases. Germline V gene lookup returns CDR1 SGHAT and CDR2 FQNNGV. The V and J ends lost 5 bases and 4 bases, in that order; junction bases with no gene match: 3. CDR3 length: 14 residues. CDR3: CASSTGTGGTEAFF. The DNA for the CDR3 is TGTGCCAGCAGCACGGGGACAGGGGGCACTGAAGCTTTCTTT.

This sequence joins TRBV10-3 and TRBJ2-1; 7 bases are shared with TRBD1. Germline CDR1 is ENHRY and CDR2 is SYGVKD. The length of the CDR3 is 18 residues. With V trimmed by 6 bases and J by 12 bases, 26 bases remained unmatched. The CDR3 DNA reads TGTGCCATCAGCCTTACAGGGGATAGGGGATTCCCGTGGCAAGGGCAGTTCTTC. Translated: CAISLTGDRGFPWQGQFF.

This clone was seen a few times. The chain employs TRBV15 and TRBJ1-1; D might be TRBD1 (5 bases). CDR1 is LNHNV and CDR2 is YYDKDF in the germline V gene (reference sequence). The CDR3 is made up of 14 amino acids. Trimming removed 4 bases at V and 10 bases at J, with 19 bases between. In nucleotides, the CDR3 is TGTGCCACCAGCAAGAAAACGATGGGGGGAGGAGCTTTCTTT. This gives the protein CATSKKTMGGGAFF. The full variable domain, in which reference TRBV15 and TRBJ1-1 provide the parts outside the CDR3, is DAMVIQNPRYQVTQFGKPVTLSCSQTLNHNVMYWYQQKSSQAPKLLFHYYDKDFNNEADTPDNFQSRRPNTSFCFLDIRSPGLGDTAMYLCATSKKTMGGGAFFGQGTRLTVV.

The sample holds a few counts of this clone. This sequence joins TRBV10-3 and TRBJ1-2, with D maybe TRBD1 (6 bases). This CDR3 has 12 amino acids. V was shortened by 6 bases and J by 3 bases, with 8 bases between the two germline ends. Germline values: CDR1 ENHRY, CDR2 SYGVKD. CDR3 sequence (DNA): TGTGCCATCAGACAGGGTGACTATGGCTACACCTTC. Residues: CAIRQGDYGYTF.

This clone was picked up a small number of times. Different DNA sequences within this sample yield the same CDR3. The rearrangement joins TRBV6-1 to TRBJ1-1; tentatively, D is TRBD1 (6 bases). V was pared by 5 bases and J by 3 bases, with 10 bases between. CDR1 MNHNS and CDR2 SASEGT come from the germline V gene. The CDR3 length is 13 residues. For the CDR3, the DNA is TGTGCCAGCAGTCAAGGACAGTACACTGAAGCTTTCTTT. Encoded protein: CASSQGQYTEAFF.

Only a few counts were recorded for this clone. The rearrangement uses TRBV9 and TRBJ1-1; 7 bases fit TRBD1. This CDR3 is 16 amino acids long. The V gene's germline CDR1 is SGDLS and CDR2 YYNGEE. After removal of 4 bases from V and 0 bases from J, the junction contained 9 bases not matched to a gene. This CDR3 reads CASSPRGDRVNTEAFF. The CDR3 DNA reads as TGTGCCAGCAGCCCTCGAGGGGACAGAGTGAACACTGAAGCTTTCTTT.

V usage is TRBV6-1 and J usage is TRBJ1-1, with unresolved D. The ends were cut back, 10 bases at V and 10 bases at J, with 19 bases in the middle. The germline CDR1 and CDR2 sequences are MNHNS and SASEGT. This CDR3 contains 12 residues. The CDR3 DNA follows: TGTGCCACCAACTGGCAAGTTGAGGGAGCTTTCTTT. Protein product: CATNWQVEGAFF.

This rearrangement joins TRBV28 to TRBJ2-5; 11 bases align to TRBD2. The CDR3 length is 15 residues. The germline gives CDR1 MDHEN, CDR2 SYDVKM. The J segment lost 2 bases and the V segment lost 4 bases, leaving 3 bases of the junction unmatched. CDR3 amino acids: CASSSLAGEQETQYF. The CDR3 DNA reads TGTGCCAGCAGTTCACTAGCGGGGGAACAAGAGACCCAGTACTTC.

V is TRBV4-1 and J is TRBJ1-2; 10 nucleotides line up with TRBD1. The germline CDR1 and CDR2 sequences are MGHRA and YSYEKL. This CDR3 region has 15 residues. V was clipped by 3 bases and J by 8 bases; unmatched bases: 9. The chain's CDR3 is CASSHAGTGVGGYTF. The DNA for the CDR3 is TGCGCCAGCAGCCATGCCGGGACAGGGGTCGGGGGCTACACCTTC.

This clone was counted a few times. The rearrangement links TRBV6-1 to TRBJ2-3; D gene ambiguous. The CDR3 extends over 15 amino acids. V lost 3 bases, J lost 1 base, and 11 bases lay in between. CDR1 and CDR2 (germline): MNHNS, SASEGT. CDR3 in amino acids: CASSDFHTRTDTQYF. The CDR3, as DNA: TGTGCCAGCAGTGATTTTCACACCCGCACAGATACGCAGTATTTT.

This clone has just a few counts. The chain joins TRBV5-4 to TRBJ2-1, with D possibly TRBD1 on 6 matching bases. The CDR3 is made up of 14 amino acids. Trimming took off 0 bases at V and 8 bases at J, with 12 bases between the two ends. Per germline, CDR1 SGHNT and CDR2 YYREEE (reference sequence). CDR3 protein: CASSLEGDFDEQFF. The CDR3, as DNA: TGTGCCAGCAGCTTGGAGGGGGATTTCGATGAGCAGTTCTTC.

V and J are TRBV19 and TRBJ2-1, with D possibly being TRBD2 (7 bases). The CDR3 loop spans 14 amino acids. Germline CDR1 and CDR2: LNHDA and SQIVND (reference sequence). Trimming shortened V by 7 bases and J by 6 bases, and 16 bases separated the two germline ends. CDR3 DNA sequence: TGTGCCAGTACCTCCGGGGGGCCGCTCAATGAGCAGTTCTTC. Its protein product is CASTSGGPLNEQFF.

The chain uses TRBV18 and TRBJ2-5; D perhaps matches TRBD1 (5 bases). Near its end, the DNA agrees better with TRBJ2-7, so the J call may be wrong. CDR1 KGHSH and CDR2 LQKENI come from the germline V gene. The CDR3 consists of 14 residues. This chain's CDR3 is CASSPGLSSYEQYF. In DNA form, the CDR3 reads TGTGCCAGCTCACCGGGGCTGAGCTCCTACGAGCAGTACTTC.

The chain is built from TRBV27 and TRBJ2-7, with TRBD1 matching 8 bases. The CDR3 runs to 14 residues. Germline trimming cut 2 bases from V and 4 bases from J; bases unmatched to any gene: 4. Germline values: CDR1 MNHEY, CDR2 SMNVEV (reference sequence). The CDR3 bases are TGTGCCAGCAGTTTACAGGGGGCGCTTTACGAGCAGTACTTC. It yields the protein CASSLQGALYEQYF.

V usage is TRBV10-1 and J usage is TRBJ2-2; 9 bases line up with TRBD2. Germline lookup yields CDR1 WNHNN and CDR2 SYGVQD (reference sequence). With V trimmed by 5 bases and J by 5 bases, 6 bases remained unmatched. The CDR3 is made up of 15 amino acids. The CDR3 here is CASSIAGEGTGELFF. In DNA form, the CDR3 reads TGCGCCAGCAGTATAGCGGGGGAGGGGACCGGGGAGCTGTTTTTT.